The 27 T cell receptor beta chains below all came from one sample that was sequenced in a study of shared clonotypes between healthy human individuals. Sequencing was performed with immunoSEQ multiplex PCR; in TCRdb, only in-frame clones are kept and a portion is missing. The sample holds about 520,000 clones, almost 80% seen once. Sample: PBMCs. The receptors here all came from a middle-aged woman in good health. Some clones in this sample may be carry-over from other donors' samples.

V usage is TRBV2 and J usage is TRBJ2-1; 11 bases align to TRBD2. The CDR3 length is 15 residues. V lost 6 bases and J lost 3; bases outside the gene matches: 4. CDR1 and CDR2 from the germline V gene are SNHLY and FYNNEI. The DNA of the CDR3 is TGTGCCAGCAGGGTCACTAGCGGGAGCTACAATGAGCAGTTCTTC. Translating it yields CASRVTSGSYNEQFF. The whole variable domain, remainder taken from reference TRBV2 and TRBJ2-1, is EPEVTQTPSHQVTQMGQEVILRCVPISNHLYFYWYRQILGQKVEFLVSFYNNEISEKSEIFDDQFSVERPDGSNFTLKIRSTKLEDSAMYFCASRVTSGSYNEQFFGPGTRLTVL.

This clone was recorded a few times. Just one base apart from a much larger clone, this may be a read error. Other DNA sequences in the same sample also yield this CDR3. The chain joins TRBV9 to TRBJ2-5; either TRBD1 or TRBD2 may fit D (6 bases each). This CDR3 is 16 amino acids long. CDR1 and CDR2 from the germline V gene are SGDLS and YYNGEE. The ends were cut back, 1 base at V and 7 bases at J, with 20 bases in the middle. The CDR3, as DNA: TGTGCCAGCAGCGTAAGGTCCGGGGGCGGTGACCCGACCCAGTACTTC. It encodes CASSVRSGGGDPTQYF.

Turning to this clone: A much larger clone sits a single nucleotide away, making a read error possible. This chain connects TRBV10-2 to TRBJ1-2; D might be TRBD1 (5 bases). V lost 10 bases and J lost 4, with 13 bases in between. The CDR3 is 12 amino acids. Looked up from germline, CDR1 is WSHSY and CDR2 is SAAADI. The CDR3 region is CATGPRGYGYTF. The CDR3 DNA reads TGCGCCACCGGCCCGAGGGGCTATGGCTACACCTTC.

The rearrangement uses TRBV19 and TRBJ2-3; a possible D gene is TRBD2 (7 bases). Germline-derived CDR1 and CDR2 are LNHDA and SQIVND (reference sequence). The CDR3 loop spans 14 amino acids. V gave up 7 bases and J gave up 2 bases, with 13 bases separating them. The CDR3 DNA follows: TGTGCCAGTACTAAGCGGGACAACACAGATACGCAGTATTTT. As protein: CASTKRDNTDTQYF. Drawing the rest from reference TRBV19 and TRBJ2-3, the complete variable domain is DGGITQSPKYLFRKEGQNVTLSCEQNLNHDAMYWYRQDPGQGLRLIYYSQIVNDFQKGDIAEGYSVSREKKESFPLTVTSAQKNPTAFYLCASTKRDNTDTQYFGPGTRLTVL.

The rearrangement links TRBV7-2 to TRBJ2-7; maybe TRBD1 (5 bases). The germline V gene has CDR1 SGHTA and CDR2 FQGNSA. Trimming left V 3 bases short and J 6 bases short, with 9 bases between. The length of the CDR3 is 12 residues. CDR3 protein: CASSFAGREQYF. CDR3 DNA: TGTGCCAGCAGCTTTGCAGGGCGCGAGCAGTACTTC. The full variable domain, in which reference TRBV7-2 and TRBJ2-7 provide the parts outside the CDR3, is GAGVSQSPSNKVTEKGKDVELRCDPISGHTALYWYRQSLGQGLEFLIYFQGNSAPDKSGLPSDRFSAERTGGSVSTLTIQRTQQEDSAVYLCASSFAGREQYFGPGTRLTVT.

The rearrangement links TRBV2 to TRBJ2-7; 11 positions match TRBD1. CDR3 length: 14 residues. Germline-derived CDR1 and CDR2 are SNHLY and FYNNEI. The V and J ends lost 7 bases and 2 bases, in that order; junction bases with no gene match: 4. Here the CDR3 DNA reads TGTGCCAGCACCCAGGGACAGGGGGCCTACGAGCAGTACTTC. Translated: CASTQGQGAYEQYF. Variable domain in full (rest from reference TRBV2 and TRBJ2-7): EPEVTQTPSHQVTQMGQEVILRCVPISNHLYFYWYRQILGQKVEFLVSFYNNEISEKSEIFDDQFSVERPDGSNFTLKIRSTKLEDSAMYFCASTQGQGAYEQYFGPGTRLTVT.

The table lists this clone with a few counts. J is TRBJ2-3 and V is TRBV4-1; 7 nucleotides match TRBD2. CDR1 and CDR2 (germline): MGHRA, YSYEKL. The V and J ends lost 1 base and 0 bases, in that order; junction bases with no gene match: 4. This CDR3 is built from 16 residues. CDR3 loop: CASSQGAGPSTDTQYF. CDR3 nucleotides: TGCGCCAGCAGCCAAGGAGCGGGACCTAGCACAGATACGCAGTATTTT.

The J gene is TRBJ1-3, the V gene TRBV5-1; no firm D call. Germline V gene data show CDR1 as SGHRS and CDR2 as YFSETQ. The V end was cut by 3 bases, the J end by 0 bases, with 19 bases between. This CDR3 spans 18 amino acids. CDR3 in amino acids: CASSSRSFDSSSGNTIYF. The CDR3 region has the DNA TGCGCCAGCAGCTCCCGGTCGTTCGACTCAAGCTCTGGAAACACCATATATTTT.

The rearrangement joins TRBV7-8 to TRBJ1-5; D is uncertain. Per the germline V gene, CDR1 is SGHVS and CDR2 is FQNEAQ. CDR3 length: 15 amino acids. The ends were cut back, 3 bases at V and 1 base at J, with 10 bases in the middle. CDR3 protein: CASSLRAGSNQPQHF. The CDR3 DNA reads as TGTGCCAGCAGCTTGCGGGCTGGGAGCAATCAGCCCCAGCATTTT.

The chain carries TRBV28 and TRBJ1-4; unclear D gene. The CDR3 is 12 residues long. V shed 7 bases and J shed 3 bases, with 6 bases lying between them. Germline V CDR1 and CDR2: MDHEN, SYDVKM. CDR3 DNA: TGTGCCAGCAAGAGGCCTAATGAAAAACTGTTTTTT. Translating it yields CASKRPNEKLFF.

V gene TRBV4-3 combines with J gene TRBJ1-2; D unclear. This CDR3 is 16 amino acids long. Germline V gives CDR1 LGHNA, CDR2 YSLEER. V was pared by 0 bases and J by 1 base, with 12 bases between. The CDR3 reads CASSQDMVRLNYGYTF. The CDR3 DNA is TGCGCCAGCAGCCAAGATATGGTCAGGCTTAACTATGGCTACACCTTC.

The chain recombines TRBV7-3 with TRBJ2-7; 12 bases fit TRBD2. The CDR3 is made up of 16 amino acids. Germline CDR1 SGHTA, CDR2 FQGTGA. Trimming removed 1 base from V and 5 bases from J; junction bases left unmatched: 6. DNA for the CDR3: TGTGCCAGCAGCTTAAGGGCTAGCGGGAGGGCCCACGAGCAGTACTTC. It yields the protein CASSLRASGRAHEQYF.

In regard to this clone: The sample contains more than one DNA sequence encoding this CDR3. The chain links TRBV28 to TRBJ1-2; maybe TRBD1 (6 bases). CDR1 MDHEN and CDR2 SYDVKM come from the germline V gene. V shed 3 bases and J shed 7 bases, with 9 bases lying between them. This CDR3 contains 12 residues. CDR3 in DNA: TGTGCCAGCAGTTTGAACAGGGTTGGCTACACCTTC. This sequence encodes CASSLNRVGYTF.

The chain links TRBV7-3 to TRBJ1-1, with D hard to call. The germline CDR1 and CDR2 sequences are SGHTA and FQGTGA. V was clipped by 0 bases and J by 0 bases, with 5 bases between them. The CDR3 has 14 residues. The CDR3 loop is CASSLTGLNTEAFF. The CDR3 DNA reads TGTGCCAGCAGCTTAACAGGGCTGAACACTGAAGCTTTCTTT.

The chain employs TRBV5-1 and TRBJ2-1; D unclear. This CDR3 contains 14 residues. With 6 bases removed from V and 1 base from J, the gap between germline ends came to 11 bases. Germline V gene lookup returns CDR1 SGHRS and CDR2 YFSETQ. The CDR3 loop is CASTPDASYNEQFF. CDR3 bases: TGCGCCAGCACCCCCGACGCTTCCTACAATGAGCAGTTCTTC.

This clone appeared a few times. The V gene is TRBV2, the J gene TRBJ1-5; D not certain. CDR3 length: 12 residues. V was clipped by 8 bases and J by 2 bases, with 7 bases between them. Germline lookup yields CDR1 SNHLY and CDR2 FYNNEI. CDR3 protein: CASAEGNQPQHF. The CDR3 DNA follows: TGTGCCAGCGCGGAGGGCAATCAGCCCCAGCATTTT.

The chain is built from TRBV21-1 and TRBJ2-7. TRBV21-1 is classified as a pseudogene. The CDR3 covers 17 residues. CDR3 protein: CASSKAQGGTASYEQYF. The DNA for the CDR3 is TGTGCCAGCAGCAAAGCCCAGGGGGGGACAGCCTCCTACGAGCAGTACTTC.

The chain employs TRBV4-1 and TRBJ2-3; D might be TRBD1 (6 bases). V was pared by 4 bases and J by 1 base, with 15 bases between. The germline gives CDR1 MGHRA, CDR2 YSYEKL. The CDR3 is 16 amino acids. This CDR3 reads CASSPLPGVGTDTQYF. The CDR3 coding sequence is TGCGCCAGCAGCCCCTTACCAGGGGTGGGCACAGATACGCAGTATTTT.

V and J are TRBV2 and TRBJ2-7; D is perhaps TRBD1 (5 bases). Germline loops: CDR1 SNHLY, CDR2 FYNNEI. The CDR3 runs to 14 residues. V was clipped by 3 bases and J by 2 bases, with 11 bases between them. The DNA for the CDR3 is TGTGCCAGCAGTGACAGGGCGTTAACCTACGAGCAGTACTTC. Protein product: CASSDRALTYEQYF.

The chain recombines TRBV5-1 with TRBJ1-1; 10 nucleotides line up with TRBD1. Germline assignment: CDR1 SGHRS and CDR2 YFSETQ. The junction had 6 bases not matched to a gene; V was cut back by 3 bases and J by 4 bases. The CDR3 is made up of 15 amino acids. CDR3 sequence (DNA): TGCGCCAGCAGCTCGTTAAGGACAGGGGGCACTGAAGCTTTCTTT. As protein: CASSSLRTGGTEAFF.

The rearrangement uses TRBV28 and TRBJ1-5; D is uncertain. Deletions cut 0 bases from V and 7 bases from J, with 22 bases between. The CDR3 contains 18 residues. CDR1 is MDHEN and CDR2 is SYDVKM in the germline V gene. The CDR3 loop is CASSLWPPGPETSQPQHF. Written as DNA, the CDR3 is TGTGCCAGCAGTTTATGGCCCCCCGGACCGGAAACAAGCCAGCCCCAGCATTTT.

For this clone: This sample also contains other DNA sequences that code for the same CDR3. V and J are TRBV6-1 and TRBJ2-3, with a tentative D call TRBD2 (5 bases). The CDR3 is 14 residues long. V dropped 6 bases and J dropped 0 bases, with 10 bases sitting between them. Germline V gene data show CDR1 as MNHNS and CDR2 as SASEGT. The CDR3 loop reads CASSPLASTDTQYF. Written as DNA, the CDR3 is TGTGCCAGCAGCCCGCTAGCAAGCACAGATACGCAGTATTTT.

CDR3 sequence: CASSETGTSGSYEQFF. DNA of the CDR3: TGCGCCAGCAGCGAAACCGGGACTAGCGGGTCATATGAGCAGTTCTTC. This chain links TRBV5-1 with TRBJ2-1; 12 positions agree with TRBD2. The CDR3 covers 16 residues. Germline V gene sequence: CDR1 SGHRS, CDR2 YFSETQ. With 4 bases clipped from V and 8 bases from J, the junction kept 10 bases outside the gene matches.

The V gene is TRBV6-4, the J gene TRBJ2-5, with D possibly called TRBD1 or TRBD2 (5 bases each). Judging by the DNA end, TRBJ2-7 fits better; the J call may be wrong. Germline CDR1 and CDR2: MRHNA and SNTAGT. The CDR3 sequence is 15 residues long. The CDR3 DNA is TGTGCCAGCAGTGACCCTGGGACCGCCGGGTACGAGCAGTACTTC. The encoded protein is CASSDPGTAGYEQYF.

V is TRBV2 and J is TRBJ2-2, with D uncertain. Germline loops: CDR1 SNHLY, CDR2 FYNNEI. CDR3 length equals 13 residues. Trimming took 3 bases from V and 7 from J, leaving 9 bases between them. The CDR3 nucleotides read TGTGCCAGCAGTGACGAGTGGGGCGGGGAGCTGTTTTTT. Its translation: CASSDEWGGELFF. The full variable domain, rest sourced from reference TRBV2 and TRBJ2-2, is EPEVTQTPSHQVTQMGQEVILRCVPISNHLYFYWYRQILGQKVEFLVSFYNNEISEKSEIFDDQFSVERPDGSNFTLKIRSTKLEDSAMYFCASSDEWGGELFFGEGSRLTVL.

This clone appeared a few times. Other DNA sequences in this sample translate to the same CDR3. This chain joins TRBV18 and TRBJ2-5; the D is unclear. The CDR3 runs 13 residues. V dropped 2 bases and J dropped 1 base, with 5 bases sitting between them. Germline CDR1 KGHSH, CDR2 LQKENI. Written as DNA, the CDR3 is TGTGCCAGCTCACCAACCCTCCAAGAGACCCAGTACTTC. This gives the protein CASSPTLQETQYF.

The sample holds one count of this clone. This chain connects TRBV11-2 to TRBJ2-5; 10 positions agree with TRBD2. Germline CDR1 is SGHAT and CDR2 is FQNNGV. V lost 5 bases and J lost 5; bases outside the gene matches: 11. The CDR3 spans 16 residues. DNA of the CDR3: TGTGCCAGCAGCGACACGGGACTAGCGACGGGCGAGACCCAGTACTTC. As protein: CASSDTGLATGETQYF.